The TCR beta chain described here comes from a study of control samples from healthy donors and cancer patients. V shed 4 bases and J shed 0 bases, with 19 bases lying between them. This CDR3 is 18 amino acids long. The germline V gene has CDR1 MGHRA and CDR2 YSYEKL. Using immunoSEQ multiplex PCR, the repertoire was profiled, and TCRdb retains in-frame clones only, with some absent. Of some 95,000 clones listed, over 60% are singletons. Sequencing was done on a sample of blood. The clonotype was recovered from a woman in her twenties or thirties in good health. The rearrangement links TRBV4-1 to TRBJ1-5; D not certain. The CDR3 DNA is TGCGCCAGCAGCCGCCTGACTCGCCGGTCAAATAGCAATCAGCCCCAGCATTTT. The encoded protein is CASSRLTRRSNSNQPQHF.